This T cell receptor beta chain was sequenced during a study of blood T cell repertoires in COVID-19. Study-wide background: In each case, the material was cDNA or gDNA derived from T cells, B-cell-depleted T cells, or PBMCs.

TCRdb's copy holds only in-frame clones and misses some; the assay was immunoSEQ multiplex PCR. Among about 20,000 clones, roughly nine tenths were seen once, and the ten largest hold around 4%. V was shortened by 0 bases and J by 4 bases, with 12 bases between the two germline ends. The CDR3 is made up of 15 amino acids. Germline V lookup: CDR1 MNHEY, CDR2 SVGEGT. The receptor was isolated from a human donor in a cohort sampled during active COVID-19. This rearrangement joins TRBV6-2 or TRBV6-3 to TRBJ1-2; no firm D call. Sequenced input: peripheral blood. The CDR3 sequence: CASSYSFGVPYGYTF. Written as DNA, the CDR3 is TGTGCCAGCAGTTACTCGTTCGGAGTCCCCTATGGCTACACCTTC.